Reported below is one T cell receptor (beta chain). Its target is unknown. This sample was included in a study of cytomegalovirus exposure and HLA in healthy donors. Trimming took 4 bases from V and 4 from J, leaving 13 bases between them. Per the germline V gene, CDR1 is SGHTA and CDR2 is FQGNSA. The CDR3 loop spans 14 amino acids. In the PCR, 60 Vbeta and 13 Jbeta primers were used. Data came from immunoSEQ multiplex PCR; TCRdb stores just in-frame clones and leaves some out. In all, the sample yields about 100,000 clones. The study, taken as a whole, reports: Sequences of the TCR beta chain were said to predict the HLA-A and HLA-B alleles of most subjects accurately. Many donors shared some public TCRs, even though most TCR sequences were rare. A later analysis linked a missense variant in DCLRE1C to the trimming of TCR beta V and J genes. Most of the TCR beta V segments (in an earlier analysis) were productive either about 87% or about 30% of the time.

Material for sequencing was PBMCs. The source is a girl aged 10-17 years in good health and CMV-seropositive. The V call is TRBV7-2, the J call TRBJ1-1; tentatively, D is TRBD1 (5 bases). The CDR3 nucleotides are TGTGCCAGCAGCTCGGACGGGAGGGGCACTGAAGCTTTCTTT. It translates to CASSSDGRGTEAFF.